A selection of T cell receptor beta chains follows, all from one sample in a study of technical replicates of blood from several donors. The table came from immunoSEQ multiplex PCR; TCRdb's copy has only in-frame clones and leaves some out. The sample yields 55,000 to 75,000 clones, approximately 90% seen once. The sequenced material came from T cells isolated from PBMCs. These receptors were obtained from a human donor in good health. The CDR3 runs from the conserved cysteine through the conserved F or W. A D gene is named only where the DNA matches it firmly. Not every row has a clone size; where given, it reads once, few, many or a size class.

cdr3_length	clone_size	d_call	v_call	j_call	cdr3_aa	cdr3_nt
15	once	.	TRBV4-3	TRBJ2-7	CASRQTLNGAYEQYF	TGCGCCAGCAGGCAGACTCTCAATGGCGCTTACGAGCAGTACTTC
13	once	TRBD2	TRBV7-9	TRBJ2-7	CASRAGVGYEQYF	TGTGCCAGCAGGGCGGGAGTAGGCTACGAGCAGTACTTC
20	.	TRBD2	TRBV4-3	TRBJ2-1	CASSQDLSQKLAGGRGEQFF	TGCGCCAGCAGCCAAGATTTAAGCCAGAAACTAGCGGGAGGGCGGGGTGAGCAGTTCTTC
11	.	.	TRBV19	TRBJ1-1	CAIIGSSEAFF	TGTGCCATTATCGGGAGTTCTGAAGCTTTCTTT
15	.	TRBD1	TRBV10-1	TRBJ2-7	CASSEGTGANYEQYF	TGCGCCAGCAGTGAAGGGACAGGGGCCAACTACGAGCAGTACTTC
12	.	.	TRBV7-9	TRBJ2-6	CASIHQANVLTF	TGTGCCAGCATCCATCAGGCCAACGTCCTGACTTTC
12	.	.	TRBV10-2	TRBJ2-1	CASKGDYNEQFF	TGCGCCAGCAAAGGGGATTACAATGAGCAGTTCTTC
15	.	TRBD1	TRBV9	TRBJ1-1	CASSLGQGRNTEAFF	TGTGCCAGCAGCCTTGGACAGGGAAGAAACACTGAAGCTTTCTTT
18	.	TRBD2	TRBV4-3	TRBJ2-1	CASSPSPPAGHSYNEQFF	TGCGCCAGCAGCCCCTCTCCTCCAGCGGGGCACTCCTACAATGAGCAGTTCTTC
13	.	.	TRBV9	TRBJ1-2	CASSVENQYGYTF	TGTGCCAGCAGCGTAGAGAATCAGTATGGCTACACCTTC
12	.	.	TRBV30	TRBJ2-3	CAWMYITDTQYF	TGTGCCTGGATGTACATCACAGATACGCAGTATTTT
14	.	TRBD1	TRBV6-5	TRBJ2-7	CASSRDSFSYEQYF	TGTGCCAGCAGCCGGGACAGCTTTTCCTACGAGCAGTACTTC
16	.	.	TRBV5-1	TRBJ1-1	CASSLVIRGADTEAFF	TGCGCCAGCAGCTTGGTTATTCGGGGAGCGGACACTGAAGCTTTCTTT
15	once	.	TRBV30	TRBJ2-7	CAWKKDNTELYEQYF	TGTGCCTGGAAAAAAGATAATACCGAACTTTACGAGCAGTACTTC
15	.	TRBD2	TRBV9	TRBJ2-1	CASSEAGGLYNEQFF	TGTGCCAGCAGCGAGGCGGGAGGGCTTTACAATGAGCAGTTCTTC
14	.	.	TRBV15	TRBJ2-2	CATSRGQLARELFF	TGTGCCACCAGCAGAGGTCAGCTAGCGCGGGAGCTGTTTTTT
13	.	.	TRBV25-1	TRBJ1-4	CASSGQAGEKLFF	TGTGCCAGCAGTGGACAGGCGGGCGAAAAACTGTTTTTT
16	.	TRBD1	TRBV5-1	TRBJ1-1	CASRTGTGEGGTEAFF	TGCGCCAGCCGTACCGGGACAGGGGAGGGAGGCACTGAAGCTTTCTTT
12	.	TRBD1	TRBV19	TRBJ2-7	CASDRGSNEQYF	TGTGCCAGTGACAGGGGGAGCAACGAGCAGTACTTC
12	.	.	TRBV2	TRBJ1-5	CASTTGNQPQHF	TGTGCCAGCACCACAGGTAATCAGCCCCAGCATTTT
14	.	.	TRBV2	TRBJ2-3	CASRALRGPDTQYF	TGTGCCAGCAGGGCTTTAAGGGGCCCAGATACGCAGTATTTT
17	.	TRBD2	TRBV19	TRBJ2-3	CASSKTGTSGITDTQYF	TGTGCCAGTAGTAAAACCGGGACTAGCGGAATCACAGATACGCAGTATTTT
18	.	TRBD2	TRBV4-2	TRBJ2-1	CASSQDLYGLTSGNEQFF	TGTGCCAGCAGCCAAGATCTTTACGGATTGACTAGCGGAAATGAGCAGTTCTTC
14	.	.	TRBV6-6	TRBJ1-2	CASSYHPSNYGYTF	TGTGCCAGCAGTTATCACCCCAGTAACTATGGCTACACCTTC